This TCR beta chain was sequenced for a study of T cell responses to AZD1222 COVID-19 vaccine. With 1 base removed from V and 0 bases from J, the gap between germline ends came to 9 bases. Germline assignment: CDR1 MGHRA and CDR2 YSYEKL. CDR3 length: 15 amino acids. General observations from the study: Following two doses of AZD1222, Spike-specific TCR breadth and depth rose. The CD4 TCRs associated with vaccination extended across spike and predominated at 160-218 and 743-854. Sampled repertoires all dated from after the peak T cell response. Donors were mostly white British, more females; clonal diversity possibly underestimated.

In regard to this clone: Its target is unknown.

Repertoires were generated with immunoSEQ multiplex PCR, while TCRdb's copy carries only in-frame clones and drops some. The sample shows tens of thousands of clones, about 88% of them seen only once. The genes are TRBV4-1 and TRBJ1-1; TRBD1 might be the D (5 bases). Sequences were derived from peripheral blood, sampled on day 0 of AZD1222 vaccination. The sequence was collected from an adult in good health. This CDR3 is CASSQGRGVNTEAFF. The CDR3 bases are TGCGCCAGCAGCCAAGGTAGAGGGGTGAACACTGAAGCTTTCTTT.